This T cell receptor (beta chain) comes out of a study of cytomegalovirus exposure and HLA in healthy donors. The ends lost 3 bases at V and 4 bases at J; junction bases unmatched: 9. The CDR3 totals 15 residues. Germline-derived CDR1 and CDR2 are SGHDT and YYEEEE. PCR primers comprised 60 Vbeta and 13 Jbeta primers. Sequencing used immunoSEQ multiplex PCR; TCRdb keeps in-frame clones, though not all of them. Among some 52,000 clones listed, approximately 73% were seen once. A few counts support this clone. Sequences were obtained from PBMCs. This TCR was recovered from a man in his late teens or twenties in good health and CMV-seronegative. The chain joins TRBV5-6 to TRBJ1-2; 7 nucleotides line up with TRBD1. CDR3 sequence (DNA): TGTGCCAGCAGCTCCTCGACAGGGTTGATCTATGGCTACACCTTC. Its protein is CASSSSTGLIYGYTF. Full variable domain (missing parts from reference TRBV5-6 and TRBJ1-2): DAGVTQSPTHLIKTRGQQVTLRCSPKSGHDTVSWYQQALGQGPQFIFQYYEEEERQRGNFPDRFSGHQFPNYSSELNVNALLLGDSALYLCASSSSTGLIYGYTFGSGTRLTVV.